Following are 23 T cell receptor beta chains from one sample sequenced in a study of T cell repertoires in cytomegalovirus infection. One entry per CDR3 protein, called by TCRdb with MiXCR from the reads. The profile covers 640,000 or so distinct CDR3 sequences, with around 31% appearing a single time and roughly 20% taken by the ten largest. No antigen has been assigned to these receptors. The material was cultured PBMCs, obtained from culture after CMV antigen stimulation. The receptors derive from a human donor in good health (CMV status not recorded). Some clones in this sample may be carry-over from other donors' samples.

In its sample, this clonotype was seen a few times. The chain couples TRBV10-1 to TRBJ2-2; unclear D gene. Between the trimmed V and J ends, which lost 7 bases and 6 bases, there was a span of 9 bases. The CDR3 sequence is 12 residues long. Germline CDR1 and CDR2: WNHNN and SYGVQD (reference sequence). As DNA, the CDR3 is TGCGCCAGCAATGAAGGGTCCGGGGAGCTGTTTTTT. Translation: CASNEGSGELFF.

Concerning this clonotype itself: At one of its ends the junction is not consistent with the germline gene, which may arise from a read error. The chain joins TRBV12-3 or TRBV12-4 to TRBJ1-4, with D tentatively TRBD1 (6 bases). This CDR3 region has 17 residues. DNA for the CDR3: TGTACCAGCACCCCAGGACAGTTGGGTGGCCGGGCAGAAAAACTGTTTTTT. This codes for CTSTPGQLGGRAEKLFF.

This rearrangement joins TRBV6-2 or TRBV6-3 to TRBJ2-1; no firm D call. The CDR3 extends over 12 amino acids. Germline CDR1 and CDR2: MNHEY and SVGEGT. Trimming shortened V by 5 bases and J by 4 bases, and 6 bases separated the two germline ends. This chain's CDR3 is CASSRVYNEQFF. The DNA for the CDR3 is TGTGCCAGCAGTCGCGTTTACAATGAGCAGTTCTTC.

This clonotype was observed a few times. The gene calls are TRBV20-1 and TRBJ2-2; 8 bases are a match to TRBD2. Germline CDR1 is DFQATT and CDR2 is SNEGSKA (reference sequence). Trimming at V came to 3 bases and at J to 1 base, leaving 7 bases not matched to a gene. The CDR3 contains 16 residues. The CDR3 sequence: CSARLTGLGNTGELFF. In DNA form, the CDR3 reads TGCAGTGCTAGGCTAACGGGACTAGGGAACACCGGGGAGCTGTTTTTT.

This clonotype was recorded a few times. V and J are TRBV2 and TRBJ1-5; the match to TRBD1 covers 7 bases. This CDR3 is 16 amino acids long. Trimming cost V 6 bases and J 2 bases; bases outside gene matches: 10. The V gene's germline CDR1 is SNHLY and CDR2 FYNNEI. The CDR3 DNA reads as TGTGCCAGCAGGACAGGGTTTGACGTCGGCAATCAGCCCCAGCATTTT. Its translation is CASRTGFDVGNQPQHF.

This clonotype has more than one count but fewer than ten. This chain links TRBV6-2 or TRBV6-3 with TRBJ2-1; no clear D. In germline, CDR1 is MNHEY, CDR2 SVGEGT. This CDR3 is built from 16 residues. V dropped 2 bases and J dropped 1 base, with 12 bases sitting between them. The CDR3 sequence is CASSYLRTRSYNEQFF. The CDR3 coding sequence is TGTGCCAGCAGTTACCTCCGAACCCGATCCTACAATGAGCAGTTCTTC.

A note on this clonotype: A much larger clone differs by one base, so this may be a read error. V and J are TRBV7-2 and TRBJ2-2, with D possibly matching TRBD1 (5 bases). Trimming pared 2 bases from V and 5 bases from J, leaving 9 bases between. This CDR3 comprises 14 residues. Per germline, CDR1 SGHTA and CDR2 FQGNSA. The CDR3 nucleotides are TGTGCCAGCAGCTTATACAGGAGAACCGGGGAGCTGTTTTTT. It is translated as CASSLYRRTGELFF. The full variable domain, its missing parts supplied by reference TRBV7-2 and TRBJ2-2, is GAGVSQSPSNKVTEKGKDVELRCDPISGHTALYWYRQSLGQGLEFLIYFQGNSAPDKSGLPSDRFSAERTGGSVSTLTIQRTQQEDSAVYLCASSLYRRTGELFFGEGSRLTVL.

The V and J genes are TRBV2 and TRBJ2-2; the match to TRBD2 covers 10 bases. From germline, CDR1 is SNHLY and CDR2 FYNNEI. The CDR3 runs to 15 residues. J lost 12 bases, V lost 1 base, and 8 bases had no gene match. CDR3 nucleotides: TGTGCCAGCAGTGAAGAGGTAGTAGCGGGGGGAAAGCTGTTTTTT. Protein product: CASSEEVVAGGKLFF.

The V and J genes are TRBV12-3 or TRBV12-4 and TRBJ1-1; D is perhaps TRBD1 (5 bases). The CDR3 contains 15 residues. The ends were cut back, 0 bases at V and 5 bases at J, with 13 bases in the middle. This chain's CDR3 is CASSLALLGRTEAFF. The CDR3 coding sequence is TGTGCCAGCAGTTTAGCGCTCTTGGGGCGGACTGAAGCTTTCTTT.

This chain joins TRBV6-1 and TRBJ2-3; D might be TRBD2 (6 bases). Deletions cut 8 bases from V and 2 bases from J, with 14 bases between. Germline loops: CDR1 MNHNS, CDR2 SASEGT. The CDR3 length is 14 residues. CDR3 sequence (DNA): TGTGCCAGCCGGCCGGGAGAGGTCACAGATACGCAGTATTTT. Amino acid sequence: CASRPGEVTDTQYF.

The chain combines TRBV20-1 with TRBJ2-3, with 10 bases matching TRBD2. This CDR3 region has 17 residues. V lost 6 bases, J lost 2 bases, and 14 bases stayed unmatched. Germline loops: CDR1 DFQATT, CDR2 SNEGSKA (reference sequence). For the CDR3, the DNA is TGCAGTGCCCAGAAGGGATGGACTAGCGGAGACACAGATACGCAGTATTTT. Residues: CSAQKGWTSGDTDTQYF.

This clonotype was observed many times. The V call is TRBV7-2, the J call TRBJ1-2, with D perhaps TRBD1 (5 bases). Trimming cost V 0 bases and J 4 bases, with 9 bases left between them. Per the germline V gene, CDR1 is SGHTA and CDR2 is FQGNSA. The CDR3 totals 14 residues. CDR3 DNA: TGTGCCAGCAGCTTAGCGGGGGTCCGCTATGGCTACACCTTC. Its translation: CASSLAGVRYGYTF.

This rearrangement joins TRBV20-1 to TRBJ1-5; 8 positions agree with TRBD1. Germline CDR1 and CDR2: DFQATT and SNEGSKA (reference sequence). The CDR3 covers 17 residues. The V and J ends lost 2 bases and 1 base, in that order; junction bases with no gene match: 10. The CDR3: CSARYIQGAGSNQPQHF. The CDR3 DNA reads as TGCAGTGCTAGATATATCCAGGGGGCCGGGAGCAATCAGCCCCAGCATTTT.

The chain links TRBV7-2 to TRBJ2-6, with D possibly being TRBD2 (5 bases). This CDR3 spans 17 amino acids. V shed 3 bases and J shed 0 bases, with 12 bases lying between them. The V gene's germline CDR1 is SGHTA and CDR2 FQGNSA. The DNA of the CDR3 is TGTGCCAGCAGCTTGGGTTCCGGGATCTCTGGGGCCAACGTCCTGACTTTC. Protein sequence: CASSLGSGISGANVLTF.

This chain connects TRBV6-1 to TRBJ1-2; TRBD1 is a possible D gene (6 bases). Germline CDR1 is MNHNS and CDR2 is SASEGT. The ends were cut back, 7 bases at V and 6 bases at J, with 12 bases in the middle. CDR3 length equals 12 residues. CDR3 sequence reads: CASTRTVDGYTF. In nucleotides, the CDR3 is TGTGCCAGCACGCGGACAGTGGATGGCTACACCTTC.

This clonotype was observed many times. This chain connects TRBV27 to TRBJ1-2; 7 bases are shared with TRBD1. V lost 6 bases to trimming and J lost 4 bases; unmatched junction nucleotides: 5. CDR3 size: 13 residues. Germline CDR1 and CDR2: MNHEY and SMNVEV (reference sequence). In nucleotides, the CDR3 is TGTGCCAGCAGCTCTGGGACAGCCTATGGCTACACCTTC. Its protein is CASSSGTAYGYTF.

V is TRBV4-1 and J is TRBJ2-5, with a tentative D call TRBD2 (7 bases). Germline assignment: CDR1 MGHRA and CDR2 YSYEKL. Trimming pared 4 bases from V and 3 bases from J, leaving 21 bases between. There are 17 residues in the CDR3. The CDR3 nucleotides are TGCGCCAGCAGCCCTCAACCGAGGGGGGGGGTGGAAGAGACCCAGTACTTC. This gives the protein CASSPQPRGGVEETQYF.

This clonotype was picked up many times. This chain links TRBV6-5 with TRBJ2-7, with TRBD1 identical over 7 bases. The CDR3 runs 13 residues. CDR1 and CDR2 (germline): MNHEY, SVGAGI. V dropped 5 bases and J dropped 3; count of bases not matched to a gene: 4. CDR3 residues: CASSRDSRYEQYF. The DNA for the CDR3 is TGTGCCAGCAGTAGGGACAGTCGCTACGAGCAGTACTTC.

V is TRBV5-1 and J is TRBJ2-1; 9 positions agree with TRBD2. CDR1 is SGHRS, CDR2 YFSETQ, per germline. J gave up 4 bases and V 5 bases, and 10 bases lay outside the gene matches. This CDR3 has 16 amino acids. The CDR3 reads CASSSSGGGGYNEQFF. The CDR3 region has the DNA TGCGCCAGCAGTTCCTCCGGCGGGGGGGGGTACAATGAGCAGTTCTTC.

In its sample, this clonotype was seen once. The chain combines TRBV28 with TRBJ2-7; D not certain. Germline CDR1 is MDHEN and CDR2 is SYDVKM. V dropped 3 bases and J dropped 0 bases, with 12 bases sitting between them. The CDR3 runs to 15 residues. CDR3 coding DNA: TGTGCCAGCAGTTTTACCCACCCCCCCTCCTACGAGCAGTACTTC. Protein: CASSFTHPPSYEQYF.

This clonotype has only one observation. This rearrangement joins TRBV2 to TRBJ1-3; tentatively, D is TRBD1 (6 bases). The germline V and J ends were trimmed by 2 bases and 0 bases, with 8 bases remaining between them. Per germline, CDR1 SNHLY and CDR2 FYNNEI. CDR3 length: 15 residues. DNA for the CDR3: TGTGCCAGCAGTGAACTAGGGGGCTCTGGAAACACCATATATTTT. Its protein product is CASSELGGSGNTIYF.

This clonotype has only a few counts. V usage is TRBV7-6 and J usage is TRBJ2-7, with TRBD2 matching 9 bases. V was clipped by 4 bases and J by 5 bases; unmatched bases: 15. In germline, CDR1 is SGHVS, CDR2 FNYEAQ. The CDR3 runs to 17 residues. For the CDR3, the DNA is TGTGCCAGCAGCTCCCGGAGTAGCGGGGGTACGATACACGAGCAGTACTTC. Translating it yields CASSSRSSGGTIHEQYF.

The chain joins TRBV5-1 to TRBJ2-1; D is undetermined. V gave up 5 bases and J gave up 5 bases, with 14 bases separating them. In germline, CDR1 is SGHRS, CDR2 YFSETQ. This CDR3 contains 14 residues. The CDR3 bases are TGCGCCAGCAGTTTGAGGCCAGAGAACAATGAGCAGTTCTTC. Translation gives CASSLRPENNEQFF. The variable domain in full, completed from reference TRBV5-1 and TRBJ2-1, reads KAGVTQTPRYLIKTRGQQVTLSCSPISGHRSVSWYQQTPGQGLQFLFEYFSETQRNKGNFPGRFSGRQFSNSRSEMNVSTLELGDSALYLCASSLRPENNEQFFGPGTRLTVL.